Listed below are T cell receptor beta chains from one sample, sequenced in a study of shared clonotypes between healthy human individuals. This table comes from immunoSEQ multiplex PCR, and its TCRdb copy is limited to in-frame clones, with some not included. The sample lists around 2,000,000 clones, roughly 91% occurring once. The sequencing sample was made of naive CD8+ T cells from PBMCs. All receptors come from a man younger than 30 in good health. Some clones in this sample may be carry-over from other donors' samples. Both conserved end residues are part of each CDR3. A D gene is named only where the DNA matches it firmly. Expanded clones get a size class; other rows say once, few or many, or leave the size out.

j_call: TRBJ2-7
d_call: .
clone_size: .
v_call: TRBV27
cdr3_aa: CASSLLGPRTGSYEQYF
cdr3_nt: TGTGCCAGCAGTTTATTGGGGCCGAGGACCGGCTCCTACGAGCAGTACTTC

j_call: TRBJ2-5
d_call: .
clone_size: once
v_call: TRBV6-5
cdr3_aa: CASSSRASIAETQYF
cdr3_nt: TGTGCCAGCAGTTCCCGGGCCTCCATAGCCGAGACCCAGTACTTC

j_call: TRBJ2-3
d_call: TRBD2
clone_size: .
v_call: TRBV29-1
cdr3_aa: CSVDSPLASTDTQYF
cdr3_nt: TGCAGCGTTGATAGCCCACTAGCGAGCACAGATACGCAGTATTTT

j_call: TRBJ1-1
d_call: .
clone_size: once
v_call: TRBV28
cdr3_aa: CASSLWGNRVAEAFF
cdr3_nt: TGTGCCAGCAGTTTGTGGGGGAACAGGGTGGCTGAAGCTTTCTTT

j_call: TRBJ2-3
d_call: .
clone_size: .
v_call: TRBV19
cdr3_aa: CASSIGGDTQYF
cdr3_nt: TGTGCCAGTAGTATTGGGGGAGATACGCAGTATTTT

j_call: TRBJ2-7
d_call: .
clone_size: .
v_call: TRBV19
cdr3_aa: CASSMRPDYEQYF
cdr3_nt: TGTGCCAGTAGTATGCGGCCGGACTACGAGCAGTACTTC

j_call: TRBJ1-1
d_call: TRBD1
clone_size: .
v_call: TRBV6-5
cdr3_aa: CASSPGQGPYPEAFF
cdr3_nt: TGTGCCAGCAGTCCCGGACAGGGGCCTTACCCTGAAGCTTTCTTT

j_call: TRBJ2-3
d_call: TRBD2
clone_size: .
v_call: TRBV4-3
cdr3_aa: CASSQEFSGRVDTQYF
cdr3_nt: TGCGCCAGCAGCCAAGAATTTAGCGGGAGAGTGGATACGCAGTATTTT

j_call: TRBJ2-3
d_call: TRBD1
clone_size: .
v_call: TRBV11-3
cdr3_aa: CASSYRAGQGVPDTQYF
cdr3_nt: TGTGCCAGCAGCTACCGGGCCGGACAGGGGGTCCCAGATACGCAGTATTTT

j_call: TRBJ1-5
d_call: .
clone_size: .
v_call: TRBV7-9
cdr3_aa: CASSQGDPDQPQHF
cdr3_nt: TGTGCCAGCAGCCAAGGGGACCCAGATCAGCCCCAGCATTTT

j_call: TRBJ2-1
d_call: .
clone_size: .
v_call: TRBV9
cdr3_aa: CASSPRVAPNEQFF
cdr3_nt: TGTGCCAGCAGCCCCCGGGTAGCGCCCAATGAGCAGTTCTTC

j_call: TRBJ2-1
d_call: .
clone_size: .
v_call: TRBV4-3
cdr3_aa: CASSQSRIKDEQFF
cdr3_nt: TGCGCCAGCAGCCAAAGCCGGATTAAGGATGAGCAGTTCTTC

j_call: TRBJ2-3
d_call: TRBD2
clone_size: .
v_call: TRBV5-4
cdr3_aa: CASSAGRGLAASFTDTQYF
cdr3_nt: TGTGCCAGCAGCGCAGGTAGGGGACTAGCGGCGAGCTTCACAGATACGCAGTATTTT

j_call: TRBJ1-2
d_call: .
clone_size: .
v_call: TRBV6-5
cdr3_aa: CASSYRRGLWDYGYTF
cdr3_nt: TGTGCCAGCAGTTACAGGAGGGGCCTCTGGGACTATGGCTACACCTTC

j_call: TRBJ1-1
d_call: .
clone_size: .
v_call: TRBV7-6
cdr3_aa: CASSPNTGTVNTEAFF
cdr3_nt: TGTGCCAGCAGCCCAAACACCGGGACGGTGAACACTGAAGCTTTCTTT

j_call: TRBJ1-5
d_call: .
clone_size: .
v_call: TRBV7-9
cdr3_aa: CASSLEGQGSNQPQHF
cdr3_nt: TGTGCCAGCAGCTTAGAGGGGCAGGGAAGCAATCAGCCCCAGCATTTT

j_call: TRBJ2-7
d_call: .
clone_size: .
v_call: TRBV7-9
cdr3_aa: CASSQQLRPYEQYF
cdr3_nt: TGTGCCAGCAGCCAACAATTACGGCCCTATGAGCAGTACTTC

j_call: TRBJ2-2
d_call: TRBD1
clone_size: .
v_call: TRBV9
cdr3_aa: CASSSRQGRNTGELFF
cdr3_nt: TGTGCCAGCAGCTCTAGACAGGGGAGGAACACCGGGGAGCTGTTTTTT

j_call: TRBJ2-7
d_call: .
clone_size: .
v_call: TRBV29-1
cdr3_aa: CSVERPEGSYEQYF
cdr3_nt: TGCAGCGTTGAAAGGCCCGAAGGCTCCTACGAGCAGTACTTC

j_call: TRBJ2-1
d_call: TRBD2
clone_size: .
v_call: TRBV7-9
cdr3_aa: CASSQGTSGYRNEQFF
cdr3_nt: TGTGCCAGCAGCCAGGGGACTAGCGGGTATCGGAATGAGCAGTTCTTC

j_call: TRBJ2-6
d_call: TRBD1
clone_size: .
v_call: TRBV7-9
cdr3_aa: CASRIEDRADSGANVLTF
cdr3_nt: TGTGCCAGCAGGATAGAGGACAGGGCGGACTCTGGGGCCAACGTCCTGACTTTC

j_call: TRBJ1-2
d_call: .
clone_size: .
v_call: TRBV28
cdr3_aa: CASSLPHRGTLNYGYTF
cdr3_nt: TGTGCCAGCAGTTTACCCCATCGGGGGACGCTAAACTATGGCTACACCTTC

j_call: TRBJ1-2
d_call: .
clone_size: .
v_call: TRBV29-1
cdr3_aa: CSLDGYTF
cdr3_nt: TGCAGCCTCGATGGCTACACCTTC

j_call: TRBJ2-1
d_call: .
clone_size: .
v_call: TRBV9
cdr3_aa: CASSRLVHNEQFF
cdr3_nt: TGTGCCAGCAGCCGGCTAGTTCACAATGAGCAGTTCTTC

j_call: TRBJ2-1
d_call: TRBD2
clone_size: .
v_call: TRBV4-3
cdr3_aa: CASSRIAGGHNEQFF
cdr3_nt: TGCGCCAGCAGCCGTATAGCGGGAGGGCACAATGAGCAGTTCTTC

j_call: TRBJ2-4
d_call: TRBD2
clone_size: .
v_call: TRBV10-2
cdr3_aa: CASSRTSGRAADIQYF
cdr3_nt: TGCGCCAGCAGTCGGACTAGCGGGAGGGCTGCGGACATTCAGTACTTC

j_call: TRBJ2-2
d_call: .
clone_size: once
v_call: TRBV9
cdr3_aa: CASSVEVTGELFF
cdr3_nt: TGTGCCAGCAGCGTAGAAGTCACCGGGGAGCTGTTTTTT

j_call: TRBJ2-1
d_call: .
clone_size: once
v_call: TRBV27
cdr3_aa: CASSARSGNEQFF
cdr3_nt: TGTGCCAGCAGTGCCCGAAGCGGCAATGAGCAGTTCTTC

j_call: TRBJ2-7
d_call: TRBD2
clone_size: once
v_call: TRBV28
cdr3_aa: CASSPWREAHYEQYF
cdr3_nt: TGTGCCAGCAGCCCTTGGCGGGAGGCCCACTACGAGCAGTACTTC

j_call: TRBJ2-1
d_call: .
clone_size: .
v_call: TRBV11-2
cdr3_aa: CASSFTSSYNEQFF
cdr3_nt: TGTGCCAGCAGCTTTACCAGCTCCTACAATGAGCAGTTCTTC

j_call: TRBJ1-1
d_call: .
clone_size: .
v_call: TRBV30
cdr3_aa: CAGTPRWTEAFF
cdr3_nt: TGTGCCGGGACCCCTAGGTGGACTGAAGCTTTCTTT

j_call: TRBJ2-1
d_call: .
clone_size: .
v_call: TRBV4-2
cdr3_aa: CASSRNLRGDEQFF
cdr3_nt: TGTGCCAGCAGCCGAAACCTCAGGGGGGATGAGCAGTTCTTC

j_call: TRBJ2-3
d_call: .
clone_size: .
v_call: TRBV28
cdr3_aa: CASTAGDTQYF
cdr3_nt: TGTGCCAGCACAGCAGGGGATACGCAGTATTTT

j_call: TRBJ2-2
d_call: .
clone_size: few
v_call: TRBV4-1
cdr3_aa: CASRPNTGELFF
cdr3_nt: TGCGCCAGCAGACCAAACACCGGGGAGCTGTTTTTT

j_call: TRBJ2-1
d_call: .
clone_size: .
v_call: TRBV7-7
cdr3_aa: CASSLWVGNEQFF
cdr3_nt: TGTGCCAGCAGCTTATGGGTGGGCAATGAGCAGTTCTTC

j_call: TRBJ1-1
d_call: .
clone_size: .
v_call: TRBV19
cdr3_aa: CASSPWLGREAFF
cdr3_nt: TGTGCCAGTAGTCCATGGTTGGGGCGCGAAGCTTTCTTT

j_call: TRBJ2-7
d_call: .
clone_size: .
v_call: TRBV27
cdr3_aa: CASSLRTGHYEQYF
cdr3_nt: TGTGCCAGCAGTCTTAGGACGGGACACTACGAGCAGTACTTC

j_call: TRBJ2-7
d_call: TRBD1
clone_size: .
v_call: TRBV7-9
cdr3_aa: CASSDQGDLHEQYF
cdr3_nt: TGTGCCAGCAGCGACCAGGGGGATTTACACGAGCAGTACTTC

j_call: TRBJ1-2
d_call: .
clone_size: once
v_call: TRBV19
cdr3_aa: CASSPRGVDGYTF
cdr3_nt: TGTGCCAGTAGCCCCCGCGGGGTCGATGGCTACACCTTC

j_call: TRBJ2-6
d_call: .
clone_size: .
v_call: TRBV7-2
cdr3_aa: CASSPGHSGANVLTF
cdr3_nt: TGTGCCAGCAGCCCCGGACACTCTGGGGCCAACGTCCTGACTTTC

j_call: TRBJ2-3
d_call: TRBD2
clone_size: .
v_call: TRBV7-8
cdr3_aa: CASCRRLAGGPPDTQYF
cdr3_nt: TGTGCCAGTTGCCGGCGGCTAGCGGGAGGGCCTCCAGATACGCAGTATTTT

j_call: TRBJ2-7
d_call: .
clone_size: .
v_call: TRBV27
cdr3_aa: CASSPYSGAPYEQYF
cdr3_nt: TGTGCCAGCAGTCCCTACTCGGGGGCTCCCTACGAGCAGTACTTC

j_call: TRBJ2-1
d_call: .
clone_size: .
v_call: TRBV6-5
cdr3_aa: CASAVASRNEQFF
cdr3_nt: TGTGCCTCCGCGGTTGCGTCCCGGAATGAGCAGTTCTTC

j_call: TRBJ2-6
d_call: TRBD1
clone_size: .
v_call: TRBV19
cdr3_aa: CASTVDRGLTGANVLTF
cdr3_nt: TGTGCCAGTACGGTAGACAGGGGGCTTACTGGGGCCAACGTCCTGACTTTC

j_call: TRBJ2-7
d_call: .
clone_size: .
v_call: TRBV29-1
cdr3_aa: CSVPGHRSYEQYF
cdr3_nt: TGCAGCGTGCCGGGACACCGGTCCTACGAGCAGTACTTC

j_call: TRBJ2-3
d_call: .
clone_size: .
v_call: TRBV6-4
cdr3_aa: CASSDGGDTQYF
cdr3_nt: TGTGCCAGCAGTGACGGGGGGGATACGCAGTATTTT